This is a list of T cell receptor beta chains from one sample in a study of T-cell reconstitution after alpha-beta-depleted transplantation in children. TCRdb re-called the PCR reads with MiXCR, one entry per CDR3 protein. Among fewer than 90,000 distinct CDR3 sequences, around 6.6% were seen once, and the ten largest hold around 2.4%. Here the sequenced sample was PBMCs from the stem cell graft donor, taken from the stem cell graft. These receptors all come from a human donor who donated a stem cell graft to a child with acute lymphoblastic leukemia. Each CDR3 is given without its conserved first and last residue. The order of the fields is CDR3 protein, J gene, V gene.

ASSVGQGAYEQY,TRBJ2-7,TRBV9
ASSPPNTNTEAF,TRBJ1-1,TRBV2
ASSQSAGRGQPQH,TRBJ1-5,TRBV4-2
ASSPDRGLNFYNEQF,TRBJ2-1,TRBV6-5
ASVRTGVAEAF,TRBJ1-1,TRBV2
ASSLSSGAYNEQF,TRBJ2-1,TRBV7-2
ASSLLSSGANVLT,TRBJ2-6,TRBV5-1
ASSLRTGPKETQY,TRBJ2-5,TRBV7-9
ASSYDSGGYNEQF,TRBJ2-1,TRBV6-5
ASSSYLTYEQY,TRBJ2-7,TRBV6-1
ASSFWGGESGANVLT,TRBJ2-6,TRBV27
ASSSGRDREAF,TRBJ1-1,TRBV7-3
ASSPQGYTDTQY,TRBJ2-3,TRBV9
ASSLGRTSYNEQF,TRBJ2-1,TRBV7-2
SASKNRESQPQH,TRBJ1-5,TRBV20-1
ASSQGSGAVYTGELF,TRBJ2-2,TRBV4-3
SASPRQGAAETQY,TRBJ2-5,TRBV20-1
ASSHRMTAYEQY,TRBJ2-7,TRBV11-2
ASSYSQGRGTEAF,TRBJ1-1,TRBV6-5
ASSHGSNQLPQY,TRBJ2-4,TRBV25-1
ASSTMRQGRNSGELF,TRBJ2-2,TRBV19
ASSQDWKRDSYEQY,TRBJ2-7,TRBV4-1
ASSPTPLMGAKNIQY,TRBJ2-4,TRBV27
ASSQRDKGEETQY,TRBJ2-5,TRBV4-3
AESQLTGQETQY,TRBJ2-5,TRBV4-3
SAGEPSGNTIY,TRBJ1-3,TRBV20-1
ASSPTVHLAKNIQY,TRBJ2-4,TRBV18
ASSRIAYEQF,TRBJ2-1,TRBV28
ASSVSLAAQETQY,TRBJ2-5,TRBV25-1
ASSLGGTPNYGYT,TRBJ1-2,TRBV5-1
TICLGLTYEQY,TRBJ2-7,TRBV2
ATSLSRAELYNEQF,TRBJ2-1,TRBV19
ASSLFTRTGTNEKLF,TRBJ1-4,TRBV27
SARMTGRYDEQF,TRBJ2-1,TRBV20-1
ASSPQGLAGEKTQY,TRBJ2-5,TRBV3-1
ASRSGRSRNEQF,TRBJ2-1,TRBV6-1
ASGASGSSYNEQF,TRBJ2-1,TRBV12-5
ASSLIGRGAADTQY,TRBJ2-3,TRBV7-2
ASSLVGQNEQY,TRBJ2-7,TRBV5-1
ASSQDLGGARDTQY,TRBJ2-3,TRBV3-1
ASSFDRLAYNSPLH,TRBJ1-6,TRBV5-1
ASHDGANVLT,TRBJ2-6,TRBV5-1
ASSASLRDRDEREGYEQY,TRBJ2-7,TRBV9
AIRLGNYGYT,TRBJ1-2,TRBV10-3
ASSLIITDTQY,TRBJ2-3,TRBV7-2
ASSVQDSRLHEQY,TRBJ2-7,TRBV9
ARGPEPQSQY,TRBJ2-5,TRBV28
ASSPGQESYNEQF,TRBJ2-1,TRBV7-8